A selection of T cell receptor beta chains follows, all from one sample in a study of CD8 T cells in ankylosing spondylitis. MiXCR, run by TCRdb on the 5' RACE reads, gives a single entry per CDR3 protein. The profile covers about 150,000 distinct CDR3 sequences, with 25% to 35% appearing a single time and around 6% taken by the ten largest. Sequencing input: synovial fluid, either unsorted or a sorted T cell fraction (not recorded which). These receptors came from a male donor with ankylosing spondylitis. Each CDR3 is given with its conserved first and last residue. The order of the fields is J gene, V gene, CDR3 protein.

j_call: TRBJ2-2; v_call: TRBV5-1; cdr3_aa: CASSFGRANTGELFF
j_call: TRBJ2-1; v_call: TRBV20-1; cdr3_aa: CSARGNLGNEQFF
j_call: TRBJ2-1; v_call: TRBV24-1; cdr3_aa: CATSDRGTRAGNEQFF
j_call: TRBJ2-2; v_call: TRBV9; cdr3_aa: CASSVLEARSTGELFF
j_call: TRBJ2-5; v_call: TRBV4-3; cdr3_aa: CASSQGLSGSRGETQYF
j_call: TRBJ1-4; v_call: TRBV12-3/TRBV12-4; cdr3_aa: CASSRRQGGEKLFF
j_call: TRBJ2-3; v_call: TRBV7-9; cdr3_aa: CASSRLAGVADTQYF
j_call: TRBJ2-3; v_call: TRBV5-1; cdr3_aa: CASSLVRTTPTDTQYF
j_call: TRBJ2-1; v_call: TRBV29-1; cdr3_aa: CSVDMGGGQFF
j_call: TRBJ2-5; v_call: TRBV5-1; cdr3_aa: CASRAGTGETQYF
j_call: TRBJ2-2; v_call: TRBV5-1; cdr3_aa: CASSGGGTANTGELFF
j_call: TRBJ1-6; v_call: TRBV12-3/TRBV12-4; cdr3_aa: CASSFEQGAHSPLHF
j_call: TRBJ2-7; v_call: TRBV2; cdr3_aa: CASRLDRGGVGYEQYF
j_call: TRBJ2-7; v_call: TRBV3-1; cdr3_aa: CASSPLEGQGANEQYF
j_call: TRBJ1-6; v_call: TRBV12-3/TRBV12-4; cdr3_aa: CASTVTATVNSPLHF
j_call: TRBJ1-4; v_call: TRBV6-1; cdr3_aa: CASSELGVTSEKLFF
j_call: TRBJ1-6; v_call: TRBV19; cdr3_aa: CASSISGASSPLHF
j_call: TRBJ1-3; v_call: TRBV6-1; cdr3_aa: CASSRPADSGNTIYF
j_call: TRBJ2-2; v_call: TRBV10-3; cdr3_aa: CAISDRGLAEGYTGELFF
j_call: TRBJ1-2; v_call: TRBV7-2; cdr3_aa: CASRPTGTGYGYTF
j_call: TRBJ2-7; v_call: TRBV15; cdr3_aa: CATSRDRGNSRSREQYF
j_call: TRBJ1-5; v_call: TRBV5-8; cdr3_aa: CASSLGNHQPQHF
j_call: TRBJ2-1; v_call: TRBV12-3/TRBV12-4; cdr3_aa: CASSLGPYNEQFF
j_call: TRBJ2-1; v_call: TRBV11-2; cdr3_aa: CASSLEVRAGGVNEQFF
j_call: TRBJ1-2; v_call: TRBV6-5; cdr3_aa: CASSSRDRVYGYTF
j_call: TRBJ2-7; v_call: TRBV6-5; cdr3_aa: CASRAPSYEQYF
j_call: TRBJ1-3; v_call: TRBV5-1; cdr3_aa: CASSVGSSGNTIYF
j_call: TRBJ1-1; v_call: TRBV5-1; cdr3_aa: CASSLTQGRYTEAFF
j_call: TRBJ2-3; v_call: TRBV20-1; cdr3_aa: CSAIGLAGVSSTDTQYF
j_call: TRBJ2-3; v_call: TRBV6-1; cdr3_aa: CASSAQGGSTDTQYF
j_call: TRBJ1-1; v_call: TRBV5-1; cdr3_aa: CASSVYRGMDTEAFF
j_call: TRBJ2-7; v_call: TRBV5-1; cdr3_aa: CASSYSGATYEQYF
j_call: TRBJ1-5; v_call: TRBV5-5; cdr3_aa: CASSTQGGNQPQHF
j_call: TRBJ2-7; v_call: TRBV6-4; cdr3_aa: CASSRRDRGGEQYF
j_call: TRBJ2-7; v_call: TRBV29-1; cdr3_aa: CSAGGQDYEQYF
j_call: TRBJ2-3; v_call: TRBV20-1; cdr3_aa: CSARDSVLTDTQYF
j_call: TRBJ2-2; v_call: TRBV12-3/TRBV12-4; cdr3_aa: CASSLGGTSDGELFF
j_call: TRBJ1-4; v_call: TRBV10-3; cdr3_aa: CAIRGTIDEKLFF
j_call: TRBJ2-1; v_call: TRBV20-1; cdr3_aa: CSAQPASGIYNEQFF
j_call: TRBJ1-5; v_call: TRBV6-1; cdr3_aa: CATSRDTGSQPQHF
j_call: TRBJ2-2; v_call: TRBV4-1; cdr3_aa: CARLGGANTGELFF
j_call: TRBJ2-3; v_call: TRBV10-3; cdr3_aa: CAISPPSGDTQYF
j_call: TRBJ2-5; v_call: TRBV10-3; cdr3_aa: CAIRGTSGEETQYF
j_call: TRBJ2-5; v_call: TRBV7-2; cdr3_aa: CASSLGATRGQETQYF
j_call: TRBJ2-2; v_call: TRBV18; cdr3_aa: CASSPPSRNTGELFF
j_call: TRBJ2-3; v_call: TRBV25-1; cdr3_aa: CASSEVNGRDGSDTQYF
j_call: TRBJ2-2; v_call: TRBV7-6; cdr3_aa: CASSLIAANTGELFF
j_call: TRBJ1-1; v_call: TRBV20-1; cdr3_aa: CSGVDRVAFF
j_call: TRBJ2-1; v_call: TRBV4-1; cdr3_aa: CASSPGTSVREQFF
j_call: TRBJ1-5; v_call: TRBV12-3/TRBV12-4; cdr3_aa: CASSAGTGGQPQHF